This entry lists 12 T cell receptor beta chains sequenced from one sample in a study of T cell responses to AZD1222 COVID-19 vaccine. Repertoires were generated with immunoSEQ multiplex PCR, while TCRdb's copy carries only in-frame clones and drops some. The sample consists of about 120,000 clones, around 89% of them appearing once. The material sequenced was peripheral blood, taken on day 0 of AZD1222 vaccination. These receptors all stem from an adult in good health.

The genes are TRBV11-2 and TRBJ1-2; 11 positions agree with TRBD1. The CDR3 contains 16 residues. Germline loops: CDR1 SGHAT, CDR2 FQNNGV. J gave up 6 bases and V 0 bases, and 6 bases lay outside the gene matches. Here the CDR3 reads CASSLDLGQGADGYTF. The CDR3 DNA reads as TGTGCCAGCAGCTTAGATCTTGGACAGGGGGCGGATGGCTACACCTTC.

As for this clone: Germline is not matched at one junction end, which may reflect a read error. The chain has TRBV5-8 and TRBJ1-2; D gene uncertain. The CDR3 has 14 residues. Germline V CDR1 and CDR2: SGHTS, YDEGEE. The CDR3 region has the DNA TGTGCCAGCAGCTCGGACGGACGTAACTATAGCTACACCTTC. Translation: CASSSDGRNYSYTF.

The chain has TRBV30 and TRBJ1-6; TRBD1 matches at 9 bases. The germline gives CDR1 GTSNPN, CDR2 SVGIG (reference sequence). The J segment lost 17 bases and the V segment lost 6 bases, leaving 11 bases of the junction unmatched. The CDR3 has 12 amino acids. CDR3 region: CACIRQGGEVHF. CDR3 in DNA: TGTGCCTGTATAAGACAGGGGGGAGAGGTCCACTTT.

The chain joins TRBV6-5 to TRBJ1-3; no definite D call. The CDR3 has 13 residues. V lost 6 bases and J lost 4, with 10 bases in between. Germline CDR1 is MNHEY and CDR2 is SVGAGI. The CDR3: CASSVTSGNTIYF. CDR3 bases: TGTGCCAGCAGCGTGACATCGGGAAACACCATATATTTT.

The CDR3, as DNA: TGTGCCAGTAGTAATGGGTTGGACAGGGAGTTCTTC. Translated: CASSNGLDREFF. This chain connects TRBV19 to TRBJ2-1; 8 bases align to TRBD1. Unmatched junction bases numbered 7, after V lost 4 bases and J lost 14 bases. Germline V CDR1 and CDR2: LNHDA, SQIVND (reference sequence). CDR3 length: 12 residues.

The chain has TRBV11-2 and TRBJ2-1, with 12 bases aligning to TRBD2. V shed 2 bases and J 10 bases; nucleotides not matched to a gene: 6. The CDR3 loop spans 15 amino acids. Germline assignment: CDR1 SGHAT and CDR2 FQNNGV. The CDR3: CASSLLAGGPREQFF. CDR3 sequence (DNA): TGTGCCAGCAGCTTACTAGCGGGGGGGCCCCGGGAGCAGTTCTTC.

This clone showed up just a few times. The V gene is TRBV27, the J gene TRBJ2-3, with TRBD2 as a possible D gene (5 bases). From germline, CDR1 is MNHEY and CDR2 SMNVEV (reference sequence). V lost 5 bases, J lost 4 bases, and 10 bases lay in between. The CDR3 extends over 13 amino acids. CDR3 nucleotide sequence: TGTGCCAGCAGTCTCCCTAGCTCAGATACGCAGTATTTT. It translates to CASSLPSSDTQYF.

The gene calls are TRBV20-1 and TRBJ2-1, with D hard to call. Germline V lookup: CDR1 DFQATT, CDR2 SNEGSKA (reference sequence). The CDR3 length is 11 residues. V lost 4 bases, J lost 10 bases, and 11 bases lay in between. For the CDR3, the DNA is TGCAGTGCTACTAGTACCAGCGAGCAGTTCTTC. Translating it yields CSATSTSEQFF.

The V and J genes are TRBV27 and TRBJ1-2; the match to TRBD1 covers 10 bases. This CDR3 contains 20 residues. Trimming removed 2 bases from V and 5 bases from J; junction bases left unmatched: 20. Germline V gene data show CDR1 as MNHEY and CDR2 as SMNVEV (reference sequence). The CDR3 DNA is TGTGCCAGCAGTTTAGCGGGGGACAGGGGCCCTATTGCGCGGGAGTATGGCTACACCTTC. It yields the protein CASSLAGDRGPIAREYGYTF.

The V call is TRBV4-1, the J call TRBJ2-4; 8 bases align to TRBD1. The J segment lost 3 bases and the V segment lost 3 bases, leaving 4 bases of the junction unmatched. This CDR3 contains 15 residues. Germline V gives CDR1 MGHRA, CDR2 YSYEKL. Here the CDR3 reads CASSHPQGGKNIQYF. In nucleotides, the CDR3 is TGCGCCAGCAGCCATCCACAGGGGGGCAAAAACATTCAGTACTTC.

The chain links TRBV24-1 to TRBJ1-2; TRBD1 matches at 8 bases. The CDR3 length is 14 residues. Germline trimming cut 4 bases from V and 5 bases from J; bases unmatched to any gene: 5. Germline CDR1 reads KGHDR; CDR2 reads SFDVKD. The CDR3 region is CATSDRGQEYGYTF. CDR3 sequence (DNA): TGTGCCACCAGTGACCGGGGACAGGAATATGGCTACACCTTC.

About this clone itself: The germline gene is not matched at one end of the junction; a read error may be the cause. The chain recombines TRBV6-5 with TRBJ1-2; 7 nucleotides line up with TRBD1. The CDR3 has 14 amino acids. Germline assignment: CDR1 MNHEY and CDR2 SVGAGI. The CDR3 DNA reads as TGTGCCAGCAGACTGACAGGGAGAAACTATGGCCACACCTTC. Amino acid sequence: CASRLTGRNYGHTF.